The 23 T cell receptor beta chains in this list originate from one sample, sequenced in a study of cytomegalovirus exposure and HLA in healthy donors. Primers for the PCR totalled 60 Vbeta and 13 Jbeta. Only in-frame clones appear in the TCRdb table, and some are missing; sequencing was by immunoSEQ multiplex PCR. Here the sample spans a few hundred thousand clones, 70% to 80% being singletons. What was sequenced was PBMCs. The receptors shown here come from a man in his forties in good health and CMV-seronegative.

The chain employs TRBV10-3 and TRBJ2-3; D is unresolved. CDR3 length: 15 residues. Trimming left V 0 bases short and J 0 bases short, with 7 bases between. Germline loops: CDR1 ENHRY, CDR2 SYGVKD. CDR3 amino acids: CAISESFTSTDTQYF. In DNA form, the CDR3 reads TGTGCCATCAGTGAGTCCTTCACTAGCACAGATACGCAGTATTTT.

The chain couples TRBV2 to TRBJ1-2; 7 nucleotides align to TRBD1. Germline lookup yields CDR1 SNHLY and CDR2 FYNNEI. With V trimmed by 1 base and J by 2 bases, 7 bases remained unmatched. There are 16 residues in the CDR3. CDR3: CASSEGWAGGNYGYTF. CDR3 DNA sequence: TGTGCCAGCAGTGAAGGGTGGGCAGGGGGGAACTATGGCTACACCTTC.

This clone was counted a single time. The chain has TRBV4-3 and TRBJ1-4, with D hard to call. The CDR3 has 16 amino acids. CDR1 is LGHNA, CDR2 YSLEER, per germline. V lost 1 base, J lost 3 bases, and 12 bases lay in between. CDR3 in DNA: TGCGCCAGCAGCCAAGTGTCGGGGAGACCTAATGAAAAACTGTTTTTT. As protein: CASSQVSGRPNEKLFF.

The chain couples TRBV10-3 to TRBJ1-2; 7 nucleotides line up with TRBD1. Germline V gene sequence: CDR1 ENHRY, CDR2 SYGVKD. The CDR3 is 15 amino acids. The V gene end was trimmed by 0 bases and the J gene end by 8 bases; junction bases not matched to a gene: 9. The CDR3 region is CAISESGQRGGGYTF. CDR3 sequence (DNA): TGTGCCATCAGTGAGTCGGGACAGAGAGGGGGAGGCTACACCTTC.

The chain carries TRBV2 and TRBJ1-2; the match to TRBD1 covers 7 bases. From germline, CDR1 is SNHLY and CDR2 FYNNEI. The CDR3 extends over 15 amino acids. Losses at the gene ends were 6 bases for V and 3 bases for J; bases not matched to a gene: 10. DNA of the CDR3: TGTGCCAGCAGGTTGACAGGGCCGCTCTACTATGGCTACACCTTC. Residues: CASRLTGPLYYGYTF.

CDR3 nucleotides: TGTGCCAGCAGCTCTGGGACAGGGAGGTACGAGCAGTACTTC. Translation gives CASSSGTGRYEQYF. The chain is built from TRBV7-2 and TRBJ2-7; 9 nucleotides align to TRBD1. This CDR3 spans 14 amino acids. Germline values: CDR1 SGHTA, CDR2 FQGNSA. Trimming removed 4 bases from V and 4 bases from J; junction bases left unmatched: 5.

The gene calls are TRBV7-9 and TRBJ1-3; tentative D call: TRBD1 (5 bases). This CDR3 has 17 residues. Germline lookup yields CDR1 SEHNR and CDR2 FQNEAQ (reference sequence). Deletions cut 4 bases from V and 3 bases from J, with 19 bases between. The CDR3 DNA follows: TGTGCCAGCAGCTCACGAGACGGGGGAGCGGGTGGAAACACCATATATTTT. Its protein is CASSSRDGGAGGNTIYF.

J is TRBJ2-3 and V is TRBV9; 11 positions match TRBD2. The V gene's germline CDR1 is SGDLS and CDR2 YYNGEE. Losses at the gene ends were 7 bases for V and 1 base for J; bases not matched to a gene: 2. This CDR3 contains 14 residues. Here the CDR3 reads CASGSGRGTDTQYF. The CDR3 nucleotides read TGTGCCAGCGGTAGCGGGAGGGGCACAGATACGCAGTATTTT.

The chain recombines TRBV11-2 with TRBJ1-2; D uncertain. CDR3 length: 13 amino acids. Germline V CDR1 and CDR2: SGHAT, FQNNGV. The V end lost 5 bases, the J end lost 4 bases, and 11 bases lay between the germline ends. As DNA, the CDR3 is TGTGCCAGCAGCCCGGGAGTGCCCTATGGCTACACCTTC. This codes for CASSPGVPYGYTF.

This clone has just a few counts. The gene calls are TRBV2 and TRBJ2-2, with TRBD1 as a possible D gene (5 bases). CDR3 length: 14 residues. The V and J ends lost 7 bases and 1 base respectively, with 10 bases between them. Germline CDR1 and CDR2: SNHLY and FYNNEI. CDR3 amino acids: CASISQGNTGELFF. The CDR3 bases are TGTGCCAGCATCAGTCAGGGGAACACCGGGGAGCTGTTTTTT.

The table lists this clone with a few counts. The rearrangement joins TRBV7-9 to TRBJ1-2; a weak D match, TRBD1 (5 bases). CDR3 length: 17 amino acids. Germline CDR1 SEHNR, CDR2 FQNEAQ (reference sequence). Trimming removed 2 bases from V and 4 bases from J, with 20 bases in between. CDR3 in amino acids: CASSLTTSQGLSYGYTF. The DNA for the CDR3 is TGTGCCAGCAGCTTAACCACCTCTCAGGGACTTAGCTATGGCTACACCTTC.

V gene TRBV18 combines with J gene TRBJ2-5, with D maybe TRBD2 (5 bases). V lost 3 bases and J lost 2, with 7 bases in between. CDR1 and CDR2 (germline): KGHSH, LQKENI. The CDR3 loop spans 13 amino acids. This CDR3 is CASSPRVQETQYF. Here the CDR3 DNA reads TGTGCCAGCTCACCGAGGGTACAAGAGACCCAGTACTTC.

The chain has TRBV25-1 and TRBJ2-2; no reliable D call. CDR3 size: 14 residues. Germline CDR1 reads MGHDK; CDR2 reads SYGVNS. The ends were cut back, 4 bases at V and 1 base at J, with 7 bases in the middle. The CDR3 coding sequence is TGTGCCAGCAGTGTTGTCGGGAACACCGGGGAGCTGTTTTTT. The encoded protein is CASSVVGNTGELFF.

The V gene is TRBV5-1, the J gene TRBJ2-7; weak D call: TRBD1 (6 bases). V was shortened by 2 bases and J by 4 bases, with 22 bases between the two germline ends. CDR3 size: 17 residues. The germline V gene has CDR1 SGHRS and CDR2 YFSETQ. CDR3 sequence (DNA): TGCGCCAGCAGCTTTGGGACACAAAGTCATAGGGTATACGAGCAGTACTTC. It encodes CASSFGTQSHRVYEQYF.

This clone was found a few times. This rearrangement joins TRBV2 to TRBJ2-1, with D maybe TRBD1 (5 bases). CDR1 and CDR2 (germline): SNHLY, FYNNEI. V shed 7 bases and J shed 5 bases, with 15 bases lying between them. The CDR3 runs to 14 residues. CDR3 nucleotide sequence: TGTGCCAGCAACGCAGGGCGATCTAACAATGAGCAGTTCTTC. Encoded protein: CASNAGRSNNEQFF. Filled out from reference TRBV2 and TRBJ2-1, the complete variable domain reads EPEVTQTPSHQVTQMGQEVILRCVPISNHLYFYWYRQILGQKVEFLVSFYNNEISEKSEIFDDQFSVERPDGSNFTLKIRSTKLEDSAMYFCASNAGRSNNEQFFGPGTRLTVL.

The gene calls are TRBV5-1 and TRBJ2-7, with D tentatively TRBD1 (5 bases). Germline V gene lookup returns CDR1 SGHRS and CDR2 YFSETQ. The CDR3 runs to 14 residues. The V gene lost 0 bases and the J gene lost 2 bases, with 9 bases spanning the gap. The CDR3 reads CASSLAQGAYEQYF. The CDR3 DNA is TGCGCCAGCAGCTTGGCTCAGGGTGCCTACGAGCAGTACTTC.

As to this clone: The same CDR3 can be traced to other DNA sequences in this sample. The chain employs TRBV6-6 and TRBJ2-2; 10 nucleotides line up with TRBD2. V lost 6 bases, J lost 1 base, and 5 bases stayed unmatched. The CDR3 has 16 amino acids. CDR1 is MNHNY and CDR2 is SVGAGI in the germline V gene (reference sequence). This CDR3 is CASSPLAGGNTGELFF. CDR3 nucleotide sequence: TGTGCCAGCAGCCCCTTAGCGGGGGGGAACACCGGGGAGCTGTTTTTT.

The chain combines TRBV28 with TRBJ2-7; D is ambiguous. Trimming removed 7 bases at V and 6 bases at J, with 13 bases between. The CDR3 length is 12 residues. Looked up from germline, CDR1 is MDHEN and CDR2 is SYDVKM. The CDR3 is CASKQALGEQYF. The CDR3 region has the DNA TGTGCCAGCAAGCAGGCCCTGGGCGAGCAGTACTTC.

This clone was recorded once. The chain employs TRBV29-1 and TRBJ2-6; no clear D gene. Germline V gives CDR1 SQVTM, CDR2 ANQGSEA. V was cut by 5 bases and J by 3 bases, with 8 bases left in between. The CDR3 loop spans 13 amino acids. CDR3 in DNA: TGCAGCGTTACAGTGATTGGGGCCAACGTCCTGACTTTC. Residues: CSVTVIGANVLTF.

The V gene is TRBV4-3, the J gene TRBJ1-2; D is unresolved. V dropped 0 bases and J dropped 3 bases, with 8 bases sitting between them. Germline CDR1 and CDR2: LGHNA and YSLEER. This CDR3 spans 14 amino acids. DNA for the CDR3: TGCGCCAGCAGCCAAGATGGGCTGGACTATGGCTACACCTTC. Translation: CASSQDGLDYGYTF.

V is TRBV19 and J is TRBJ2-2; D might be TRBD1 (6 bases). Trimming removed 6 bases from V and 3 bases from J, with 17 bases in between. Germline assignment: CDR1 LNHDA and CDR2 SQIVND (reference sequence). The CDR3 runs to 16 residues. CDR3: CASSARDTYYTGELFF. CDR3 sequence (DNA): TGTGCCAGTAGCGCCAGGGACACCTACTACACCGGGGAGCTGTTTTTT.

The chain joins TRBV7-8 to TRBJ1-4; D remains unclear. Trimming removed 5 bases at V and 0 bases at J, with 22 bases between. CDR3 length equals 19 residues. The germline V gene has CDR1 SGHVS and CDR2 FQNEAQ. The CDR3 bases are TGTGCCAGCAGCCGCGCCTTAAACACAGTGTCCACAACTAATGAAAAACTGTTTTTT. It specifies CASSRALNTVSTTNEKLFF.

A few counts support this clone. V usage is TRBV2 and J usage is TRBJ2-5, with 8 bases aligning to TRBD1. The J call may be incorrect, as the DNA end agrees better with TRBJ2-7. CDR1 SNHLY and CDR2 FYNNEI come from the germline V gene. The CDR3 has 15 amino acids. The CDR3 sequence: CASRATGTGVYEQYF. CDR3 DNA: TGTGCCAGCAGGGCTACCGGGACAGGAGTTTACGAGCAGTACTTC.